One sample yielded the 27 T cell receptor beta chains listed below, sequenced in a study of blood T cell repertoires in COVID-19. The data were produced by immunoSEQ multiplex PCR, yet TCRdb's version contains in-frame clones alone and is incomplete. The sample includes hundreds of thousands of clones, approximately 80% of them seen just once. Sequenced sample: PBMCs or T cells enriched from blood (not recorded which). All receptors come from a man aged 35 to 55 who had been exposed to COVID-19.

This clone was observed once. This chain connects TRBV11-3 to TRBJ2-1; 8 bases line up with TRBD2. The CDR3 covers 14 residues. The trim removed 3 bases at V and 8 bases at J, leaving 6 bases unmatched. Germline V CDR1 and CDR2: SGHNT, YENEEA. CDR3 in DNA: TGTGCCAGCAGCTTTGGGGGACTAGAAGATGAGCAGTTCTTC. It specifies CASSFGGLEDEQFF.

This rearrangement joins TRBV3-1 (or the pseudogene TRBV3-2) to TRBJ1-1; D ambiguous. V lost 6 bases and J 1 base, leaving 9 bases between the germline ends. There are 13 residues in the CDR3. Germline CDR1 LGHDT, CDR2 YNNKEL (reference sequence). The CDR3 DNA reads TGTGCCAGCAGAAATACTAGGAACACTGAAGCTTTCTTT. Protein: CASRNTRNTEAFF.

This chain joins TRBV10-3 and TRBJ2-1; tentatively, D is TRBD1 (5 bases). CDR1 is ENHRY and CDR2 is SYGVKD in the germline V gene. With 5 bases removed from V and 6 bases from J, the gap between germline ends came to 8 bases. This CDR3 contains 12 residues. The CDR3 reads CAISPGSNEQFF. The DNA of the CDR3 is TGTGCCATCAGTCCAGGGTCCAATGAGCAGTTCTTC.

The genes are TRBV3-1 (or the pseudogene TRBV3-2) and TRBJ2-5; 8 nucleotides align to TRBD2. Looked up from germline, CDR1 is LGHDT and CDR2 is YNNKEL (reference sequence). The junction had 10 bases not matched to a gene; V was cut back by 5 bases and J by 5 bases. CDR3 length: 15 residues. CDR3 coding DNA: TGTGCCAGCAGCGTGAGCGGGAGCATAATGGAGACCCAGTACTTC. Residues: CASSVSGSIMETQYF.

The table lists this clone with a count of one. The chain is built from TRBV30 and TRBJ1-2; 8 bases are shared with TRBD1. CDR1 and CDR2 (germline): GTSNPN, SVGIG (reference sequence). The CDR3 loop spans 13 amino acids. J was trimmed by 7 bases and V by 4 bases; bases with no gene match: 8. The CDR3 DNA follows: TGTGCCTGGATGACGGGCAGGGGGCCTGGCTACACCTTC. Translation gives CAWMTGRGPGYTF. Combining the CDR3 with reference TRBV30 and TRBJ1-2 gives the whole variable domain SQTIHQWPATLVQPVGSPLSLECTVEGTSNPNLYWYRQAAGRGLQLLFYSVGIGQISSEVPQNLSASRPQDRQFILSSKKLLLSDSGFYLCAWMTGRGPGYTFGSGTRLTVV.

The rearrangement links TRBV29-1 to TRBJ2-7, with D possibly TRBD2 on 6 matching bases. The length of the CDR3 is 13 residues. Deletions cut 8 bases from V and 0 bases from J, with 14 bases between. Germline CDR1 and CDR2: SQVTM and ANQGSEA. This CDR3 is CSQGLRGSYEQYF. For the CDR3, the DNA is TGCAGCCAAGGACTAAGGGGCTCCTACGAGCAGTACTTC.

This chain connects TRBV21-1 to TRBJ2-7; the table names TRBD2, a call not compared with the DNA. TRBV21-1 is recorded as a pseudogene. The CDR3 is 11 amino acids. The CDR3 loop is CASSPRVGQYF. The CDR3 bases are TGTGCCAGCAGCCCGCGGGTAGGGCAGTACTTC.

This clone has just one count. V gene TRBV16 combines with J gene TRBJ2-1; D remains ambiguous. The ends were cut back, 1 base at V and 5 bases at J, with 12 bases in the middle. This CDR3 region has 15 residues. Looked up from germline, CDR1 is KGHSY and CDR2 is FQNENV. This CDR3 is CASSQYTKSNNEQFF. CDR3 in DNA: TGTGCCAGCAGCCAATACACTAAGAGCAACAATGAGCAGTTCTTC.

J is TRBJ1-5 and V is TRBV6-5; 7 bases fit TRBD1. This CDR3 has 14 amino acids. With V trimmed by 7 bases and J by 6 bases, 9 bases remained unmatched. Germline CDR1 is MNHEY and CDR2 is SVGAGI. CDR3 in amino acids: CASTAQGGRQPQHF. The CDR3 coding sequence is TGTGCCAGCACAGCCCAGGGGGGCCGTCAGCCCCAGCATTTT.

This clone was seen once. This chain joins TRBV2 and TRBJ1-3; D uncertain. Deletions cut 6 bases from V and 0 bases from J, with 15 bases between. The CDR3 totals 16 residues. CDR1 and CDR2 (germline): SNHLY, FYNNEI. Here the CDR3 DNA reads TGTGCCAGCAGCCAAAGCCGAGGTTCCTCTGGAAACACCATATATTTT. This gives the protein CASSQSRGSSGNTIYF.

J is TRBJ1-2 and V is TRBV19; no reliable D call. The germline V gene encodes CDR1 LNHDA and CDR2 SQIVND (reference sequence). The CDR3 sequence is 14 residues long. The V end was cut by 4 bases, the J end by 5 bases, with 14 bases between. CDR3 nucleotide sequence: TGTGCCAGTAGTAGGGCTGAGAAAGAGTATGGCTACACCTTC. Its protein is CASSRAEKEYGYTF.

The CDR3 nucleotides read TGTGCCAGCAGCATAGATCGGCTAGCGGGAAACAATGAGCAGTTCTTC. As protein: CASSIDRLAGNNEQFF. The rearrangement uses TRBV21-1 and TRBJ2-1; the table's D call of TRBD2 was not tested on the DNA. TRBV21-1 is a pseudogene segment. This CDR3 is built from 16 residues.

The chain carries TRBV6-5 and TRBJ2-7; tentatively, D is TRBD1 (6 bases). V was trimmed by 6 bases and J by 5 bases, leaving 17 bases between them. The CDR3 has 14 amino acids. Germline V gene lookup returns CDR1 MNHEY and CDR2 SVGAGI. The CDR3 sequence: CASSRETGNHEQYF. The DNA of the CDR3 is TGTGCCAGCAGCCGAGAAACAGGGAACCACGAGCAGTACTTC.

This clone was observed a handful of times. The chain recombines TRBV19 with TRBJ2-7; D is undetermined. The CDR3 is 13 residues long. The ends were cut back, 5 bases at V and 0 bases at J, with 8 bases in the middle. Per the germline V gene, CDR1 is LNHDA and CDR2 is SQIVND (reference sequence). CDR3 loop: CASSERSSYEQYF. The CDR3 DNA follows: TGTGCCAGTAGTGAAAGGAGCTCCTACGAGCAGTACTTC.

This chain connects TRBV7-8 to TRBJ2-1; the D is unclear. Per the germline V gene, CDR1 is SGHVS and CDR2 is FQNEAQ. The CDR3 has 12 residues. V lost 5 bases and J 7 bases, leaving 9 bases between the germline ends. The CDR3 DNA reads as TGTGCCAGCAGCCCTCTTTTGAATGAGCAGTTCTTC. Encoded protein: CASSPLLNEQFF.

The rearrangement links TRBV9 to TRBJ2-1; TRBD2 aligns across 13 bases. This CDR3 has 15 residues. Trimming removed 0 bases from V and 8 bases from J; junction bases left unmatched: 2. Germline CDR1 is SGDLS and CDR2 is YYNGEE. In nucleotides, the CDR3 is TGTGCCAGCAGCGTAGGGACTAGCGGGAGTTATGAGCAGTTCTTC. Protein: CASSVGTSGSYEQFF.

The chain couples TRBV7-8 to TRBJ2-4; 10 nucleotides line up with TRBD2. There are 15 residues in the CDR3. After removal of 5 bases from V and 4 bases from J, the junction contained 5 bases not matched to a gene. The germline V gene has CDR1 SGHVS and CDR2 FQNEAQ. The CDR3 loop is CASSPRTSGKNIQYF. CDR3 bases: TGTGCCAGCAGCCCGCGGACTAGCGGTAAAAACATTCAGTACTTC.

The chain joins TRBV19 to TRBJ2-7; 7 bases fit TRBD1. Per the germline V gene, CDR1 is LNHDA and CDR2 is SQIVND (reference sequence). This CDR3 is built from 14 residues. V was pared by 1 base and J by 3 bases, with 3 bases of the junction left unmatched. CDR3 nucleotide sequence: TGTGCCAGTAGTATAGCACAGGGGATCTACGAGCAGTACTTC. This sequence encodes CASSIAQGIYEQYF.

About this clone: In the same sample, other DNA sequences code for this CDR3. The gene calls are TRBV18 and TRBJ1-1; TRBD1 matches at 9 bases. The CDR3 covers 13 residues. The V and J ends lost 6 bases and 5 bases, in that order; junction bases with no gene match: 4. In germline, CDR1 is KGHSH, CDR2 LQKENI. In DNA form, the CDR3 reads TGTGCCAGCTCCACAGGGGGCGGGACTGAAGCTTTCTTT. It encodes CASSTGGGTEAFF.

V and J are TRBV19 and TRBJ1-4; perhaps TRBD1 as D (5 bases). The ends were cut back, 4 bases at V and 3 bases at J, with 9 bases in the middle. This CDR3 has 14 residues. From germline, CDR1 is LNHDA and CDR2 SQIVND (reference sequence). CDR3 loop: CASSTRAPNEKLFF. CDR3 DNA: TGTGCCAGTAGTACCAGGGCACCTAATGAAAAACTGTTTTTT.

The chain combines TRBV4-1 with TRBJ1-3, with D possibly being TRBD1 (6 bases). The germline V gene has CDR1 MGHRA and CDR2 YSYEKL. V lost 1 base, J lost 0 bases, and 13 bases lay in between. The length of the CDR3 is 17 residues. The CDR3 DNA reads as TGCGCCAGCAGCCAAGGGACCGGGACAAACTCTGGAAACACCATATATTTT. Protein sequence: CASSQGTGTNSGNTIYF.

The chain carries TRBV4-1 and TRBJ1-1; D is uncertain. Germline CDR1 is MGHRA and CDR2 is YSYEKL. The V gene lost 0 bases and the J gene lost 2 bases, with 10 bases spanning the gap. The CDR3 is 15 amino acids. DNA for the CDR3: TGCGCCAGCAGCCAAGATGAGGGATTAAACACTGAAGCTTTCTTT. This translates into CASSQDEGLNTEAFF.

CDR3 amino acids: CAIRGTGTNQPQHF. The CDR3 coding sequence is TGTGCCATCAGAGGGACAGGGACTAATCAGCCCCAGCATTTT. This chain connects TRBV10-3 to TRBJ1-5, with 9 bases aligning to TRBD1. V shed 6 bases and J 4 bases; nucleotides not matched to a gene: 4. CDR3 length: 14 amino acids. Germline CDR1 is ENHRY and CDR2 is SYGVKD.

The chain uses TRBV30 and TRBJ1-4, with TRBD1 matching over 8 bases. V lost 4 bases to trimming and J lost 7 bases; unmatched junction nucleotides: 11. Germline CDR1 is GTSNPN and CDR2 is SVGIG (reference sequence). CDR3 length: 15 amino acids. This CDR3 reads CAWNPPRGRVEKLFF. The CDR3 bases are TGTGCCTGGAACCCACCCAGGGGGCGGGTTGAAAAACTGTTTTTT.

This clone occurred once. This chain links TRBV4-1 with TRBJ2-4; D possibly corresponds to TRBD1 (5 bases). CDR1 and CDR2 (germline): MGHRA, YSYEKL. The CDR3 covers 16 residues. V was shortened by 5 bases and J by 8 bases, with 22 bases between the two germline ends. Here the CDR3 DNA reads TGCGCCAGCAGCGCAATACTGGGGCGGAAGGGGTACATTCAGTACTTC. Encoded protein: CASSAILGRKGYIQYF.

The J gene is TRBJ2-1, the V gene TRBV27; 9 bases match TRBD2. V was pared by 7 bases and J by 2 bases, with 9 bases of the junction left unmatched. The V gene's germline CDR1 is MNHEY and CDR2 SMNVEV (reference sequence). This CDR3 spans 16 amino acids. In nucleotides, the CDR3 is TGTGCCAGCACCTACGCCCGACTAGCGGCCTACAATGAGCAGTTCTTC. It is translated as CASTYARLAAYNEQFF.

This clone was seen a few times. The rearrangement joins TRBV5-8 to TRBJ1-2; D gene unclear. V was cut by 7 bases and J by 2 bases, with 18 bases left in between. The germline V gene encodes CDR1 SGHTS and CDR2 YDEGEE. The CDR3 has 15 amino acids. This CDR3 is CASYLYGNLNYGYTF. The DNA of the CDR3 is TGTGCCAGCTACCTGTACGGGAACCTGAACTATGGCTACACCTTC.